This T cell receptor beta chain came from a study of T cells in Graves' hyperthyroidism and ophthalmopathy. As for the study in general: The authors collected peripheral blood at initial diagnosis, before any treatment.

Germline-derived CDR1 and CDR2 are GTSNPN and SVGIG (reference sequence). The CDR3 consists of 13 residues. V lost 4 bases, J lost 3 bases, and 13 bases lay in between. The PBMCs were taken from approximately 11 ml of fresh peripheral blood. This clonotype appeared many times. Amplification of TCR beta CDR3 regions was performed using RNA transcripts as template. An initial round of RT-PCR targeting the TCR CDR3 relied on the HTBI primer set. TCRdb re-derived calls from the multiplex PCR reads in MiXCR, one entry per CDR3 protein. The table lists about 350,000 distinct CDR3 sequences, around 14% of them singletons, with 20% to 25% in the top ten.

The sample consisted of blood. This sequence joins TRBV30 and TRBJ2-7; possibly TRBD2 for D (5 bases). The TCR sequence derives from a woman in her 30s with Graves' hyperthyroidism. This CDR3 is CAWTPGVNYEQYF. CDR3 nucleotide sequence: TGTGCCTGGACCCCCGGGGTTAACTACGAGCAGTACTTC.